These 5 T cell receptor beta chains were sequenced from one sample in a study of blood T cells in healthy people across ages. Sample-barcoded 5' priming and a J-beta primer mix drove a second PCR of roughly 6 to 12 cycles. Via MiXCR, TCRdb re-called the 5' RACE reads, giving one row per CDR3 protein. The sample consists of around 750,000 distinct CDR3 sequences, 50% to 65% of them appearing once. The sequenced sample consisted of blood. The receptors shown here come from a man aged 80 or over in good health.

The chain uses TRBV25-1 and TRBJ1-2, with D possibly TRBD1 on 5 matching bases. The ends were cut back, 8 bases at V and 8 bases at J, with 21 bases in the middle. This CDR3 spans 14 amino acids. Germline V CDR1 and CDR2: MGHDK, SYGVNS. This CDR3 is CASRRPDSGGGYTF. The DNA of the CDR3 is TGTGCCAGCCGGAGGCCGGACTCCGGGGGAGGCTACACCTTC.

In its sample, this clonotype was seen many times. The CDR3 DNA reads TGTGCCAGCAGCACCTACGGAGTTAATGAAAAACTGTTTTTT. Translating it yields CASSTYGVNEKLFF. The chain employs TRBV7-9 and TRBJ1-4, with no clear D. Trimming removed 5 bases at V and 4 bases at J, with 11 bases between. Germline CDR1 is SEHNR and CDR2 is FQNEAQ (reference sequence). The length of the CDR3 is 14 residues.

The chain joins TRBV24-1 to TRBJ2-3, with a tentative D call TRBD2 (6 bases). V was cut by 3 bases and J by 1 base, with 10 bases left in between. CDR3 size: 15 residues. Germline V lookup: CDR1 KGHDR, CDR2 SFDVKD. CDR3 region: CATSDRWEGTDTQYF. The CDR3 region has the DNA TGTGCCACCAGTGATAGGTGGGAGGGCACAGATACGCAGTATTTT.

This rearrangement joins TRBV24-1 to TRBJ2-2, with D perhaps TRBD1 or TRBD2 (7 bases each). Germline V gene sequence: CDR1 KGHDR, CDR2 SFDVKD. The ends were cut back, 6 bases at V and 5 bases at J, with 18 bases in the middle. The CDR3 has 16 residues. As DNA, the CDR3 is TGTGCCACCAGTCGTCGTCAGGGGGGGATGACCGGGGAGCTGTTTTTT. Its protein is CATSRRQGGMTGELFF.

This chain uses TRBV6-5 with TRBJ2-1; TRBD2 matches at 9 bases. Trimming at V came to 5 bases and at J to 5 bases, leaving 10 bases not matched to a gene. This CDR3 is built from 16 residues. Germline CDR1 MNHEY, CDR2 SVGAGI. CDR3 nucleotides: TGTGCCAGCAGTAAAGGTTGGGCGGGAGGGGACAATGAGCAGTTCTTC. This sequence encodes CASSKGWAGGDNEQFF.